This T cell receptor beta chain is drawn from a study of neurological immune-mediated disorders. Across the whole study: Multiple sclerosis patients numbering around 35 comprised some 31 relapsing-remitting and 3 secondary progressive patients.

Germline V gene lookup returns CDR1 SGHRS and CDR2 YFSETQ. Trimming took 0 bases from V and 5 from J; bases not matched to a gene: 6. The CDR3 extends over 15 amino acids. It was by 5'RACE with 10-nucleotide random UMIs that the cDNA was made. A single record per CDR3 protein comes from TCRdb applying MiXCR to the 5' RACE reads. The sample has tens of thousands of distinct CDR3 sequences; 2.5% are singletons. This clonotype was found many times. The sequence derives from a man in his fifties or sixties with multiple sclerosis. The J gene is TRBJ1-1, the V gene TRBV5-1; 8 nucleotides match TRBD1. Sequenced material: PBMCs. The CDR3 DNA reads TGCGCCAGCAGCTTGGGGGACAGGCGAAGGACTGAAGCTTTCTTT. It encodes CASSLGDRRRTEAFF.